These T cell receptor beta chains were read from a single sample in a study of beta chain features in type 1 diabetes. Assay: immunoSEQ multiplex PCR; the TCRdb copy retains only in-frame clones and omits some. The sample lists about 620,000 clones; about a sixth were seen once. What was sequenced was naive CD4+ T cells from blood. These receptors all stem from a man aged 18-30 years in good health. CDR3s include the opening cysteine and the closing phenylalanine or tryptophan. The D gene is left open where the match is weak. The size entry is marked missing in some rows and otherwise reads once, few, many or a size class.

j_gene	v_gene	abundance	d_gene	CDR3aa	CDR3nt
TRBJ1-2	TRBV29-1	few	NA	CSASQGLNYGYTF	TGCAGCGCGTCCCAGGGGTTAAACTATGGCTACACCTTC
TRBJ2-2	TRBV15	NA	NA	CATSSRLSTGELFF	TGTGCCACCAGCAGCCGTTTGAGTACCGGGGAGCTGTTTTTT
TRBJ1-3	TRBV4-3	NA	NA	CASSQDGRGLNTIYF	TGCGCCAGCAGCCAAGATGGCCGGGGGTTGAACACCATATATTTT
TRBJ2-1	TRBV19	few	NA	CASREWSGGGYGEQFF	TGTGCCAGTAGGGAGTGGAGCGGAGGTGGATACGGGGAGCAGTTCTTC
TRBJ1-4	TRBV6-1	NA	NA	CASRPITSSNEKLFF	TGTGCCAGCCGCCCCATTACAAGTTCTAATGAAAAACTGTTTTTT
TRBJ2-1	TRBV19	few	NA	CASMKGAYNEQFF	TGTGCCAGTATGAAGGGGGCCTACAATGAGCAGTTCTTC
TRBJ1-3	TRBV5-4	few	NA	CASSLGVTGNTIYF	TGTGCCAGCAGCCTGGGTGTAACTGGAAACACCATATATTTT
TRBJ2-7	TRBV18	NA	NA	CASSPGAGYPYEQYF	TGTGCCAGCTCACCAGGTGCGGGGTACCCATACGAGCAGTACTTC
TRBJ1-1	TRBV5-1	NA	NA	CASSFGGGTEAFF	TGCGCCAGCAGCTTCGGGGGAGGCACTGAAGCTTTCTTT
TRBJ2-3	TRBV29-1	few	TRBD1	CSLRDRASTDTQYF	TGCAGCCTACGGGACAGGGCGAGCACAGATACGCAGTATTTT
TRBJ1-2	TRBV9	few	NA	CASSVKGQTLYGYTF	TGTGCCAGCAGCGTAAAGGGCCAAACCCTCTATGGCTACACCTTC
TRBJ2-1	TRBV9	NA	NA	CASSVSRGLSYNEQFF	TGTGCCAGCAGCGTATCTCGAGGGCTGTCCTACAATGAGCAGTTCTTC
TRBJ1-6	TRBV30	NA	TRBD1	CAWSGTGFNSPLHF	TGTGCCTGGAGTGGGACAGGGTTCAATTCACCCCTCCACTTT
TRBJ2-5	TRBV15	NA	NA	CATSRDSNQETQYF	TGTGCCACCAGCAGAGACAGTAACCAAGAGACCCAGTACTTC
TRBJ1-2	TRBV29-1	few	NA	CSSTAGSYGYTF	TGCAGCTCGACCGCAGGGAGCTATGGCTACACCTTC
TRBJ2-1	TRBV15	NA	TRBD2	CATSRDYRLAGDNEQFF	TGTGCCACCAGCAGAGATTACAGGCTAGCGGGAGATAATGAGCAGTTCTTC